A single T cell receptor beta chain is shown here with its context. Its specificity is unknown. Indicated treatment: around 19 received Ad26.COV2.S at low or high dose, single or two shots; five or six received placebo; per-sample allocation not given. Day 63 after the first injection of vaccine or placebo was the sampling time. Clones were sequenced by immunoSEQ multiplex PCR, and TCRdb holds only the in-frame ones, with some missing. The sample yields 400,000 to 450,000 clones, 90% seen once. The data were obtained in a study of Ad26.COV2.S vaccination and SARS-CoV-2 variants. Study summary: Participants got Ad26.COV2.S intramuscularly, once or twice 56 days apart.

Study-level results: Vaccinees showed greater spike-specific TCR breadth than placebo recipients.

Sequencing was performed on peripheral blood, taken in a trial of Ad26.COV2.S vaccine versus placebo. The clonotype was recovered from a person between 18 and 65 years old who received the Ad26.COV2.S COVID-19 vaccine or a placebo.

The CDR3 sequence: CASSLVGRVPNTGELFF. CDR3 DNA sequence: TGTGCCAGCAGCTTGGTGGGGAGGGTCCCGAACACCGGGGAGCTGTTTTTT. This rearrangement joins TRBV5-6 to TRBJ2-2, with TRBD2 matching over 7 bases. Trimming removed 0 bases from V and 0 bases from J; junction bases left unmatched: 5. Germline lookup yields CDR1 SGHDT and CDR2 YYEEEE. The CDR3 extends over 17 amino acids.